These 9 T cell receptor beta chains were sequenced from one sample in a study of OX40 agonist ivuxolimab in advanced cancers. Some clones are missing from TCRdb's copy, which holds only in-frame ones; the method was immunoSEQ multiplex PCR. The sample records 40,000 or so clones, 80% being singletons. Sequences were derived from CD4+ or CD8+ T cells sorted from blood, sampled in a trial of the OX40 agonist ivuxolimab. These receptors were obtained from an adult with an advanced solid tumor such as melanoma, head and neck, liver or kidney cancer.

This chain uses TRBV30 with TRBJ2-5; D is unresolved. CDR1 GTSNPN and CDR2 SVGIG come from the germline V gene (reference sequence). The CDR3 sequence is 13 residues long. Trimming removed 0 bases from V and 7 bases from J, with 12 bases in between. CDR3 in DNA: TGTGCCTGGAGTGTAGTGCTCAGCAGGACCCAGTACTTC. Protein product: CAWSVVLSRTQYF.

The chain combines TRBV5-1 with TRBJ2-5, with a tentative D call TRBD2 (5 bases). The V gene's germline CDR1 is SGHRS and CDR2 YFSETQ. This CDR3 spans 13 amino acids. The V and J ends lost 0 bases and 13 bases respectively, with 16 bases between them. The DNA for the CDR3 is TGCGCCAGCAGCTTGGTCCCTTCCGCCGAGGGGTACTTC. This codes for CASSLVPSAEGYF.

This clone was counted a few times. In the same sample, other DNA sequences code for this CDR3. The chain joins TRBV6-5 to TRBJ1-2, with a tentative D call TRBD1 (6 bases). CDR1 and CDR2 (germline): MNHEY, SVGAGI. This CDR3 contains 15 residues. V lost 0 bases to trimming and J lost 4 bases, with 12 bases between them. The CDR3 region has the DNA TGTGCCAGCAGTTACTCGAGGGGGGGGGCCTATGGCTACACCTTC. Its protein is CASSYSRGGAYGYTF.

This chain links TRBV6-5 with TRBJ1-1, with 10 nucleotides matching TRBD1. Germline CDR1 and CDR2: MNHEY and SVGAGI. There are 15 residues in the CDR3. J lost 1 base, V lost 4 bases, and 3 bases had no gene match. The CDR3 DNA reads as TGTGCCAGCAGTTCCGGACAGGGGGGGAACACTGAAGCTTTCTTT. This translates into CASSSGQGGNTEAFF.

The chain joins TRBV5-8 to TRBJ2-7; TRBD1 is a possible D gene (5 bases). V lost 5 bases and J lost 5, with 11 bases in between. In germline, CDR1 is SGHTS, CDR2 YDEGEE. The CDR3 length is 12 residues. The CDR3 coding sequence is TGTGCCAGCAGTCGGCAAGGGGACGAGCAGTACTTC. This encodes CASSRQGDEQYF.

The V call is TRBV6-1, the J call TRBJ2-3; D not resolved. The CDR3 extends over 14 amino acids. Per germline, CDR1 MNHNS and CDR2 SASEGT. Trimming left V 7 bases short and J 6 bases short, with 17 bases between. The CDR3 nucleotides are TGTGCCAGCAACCTGAAAGTAGGGTCGGATACGCAGTATTTT. Translation gives CASNLKVGSDTQYF.

The chain employs TRBV9 and TRBJ2-7; D perhaps matches TRBD1 (5 bases). CDR1 is SGDLS, CDR2 YYNGEE, per germline. This CDR3 contains 14 residues. V dropped 0 bases and J dropped 3 bases, with 10 bases sitting between them. CDR3 sequence reads: CASSVGQGNYEQYF. The CDR3 region has the DNA TGTGCCAGCAGCGTAGGGCAGGGAAACTACGAGCAGTACTTC.

This clone has just a few counts. This chain uses TRBV29-1 with TRBJ2-5; D may match TRBD1 or TRBD2 (6 bases each). The germline V and J ends were trimmed by 4 bases and 5 bases, with 11 bases remaining between them. The CDR3 spans 12 residues. Germline assignment: CDR1 SQVTM and CDR2 ANQGSEA. Here the CDR3 reads CSVGQGRETQYF. The CDR3 nucleotides read TGCAGCGTTGGGCAGGGGAGGGAGACCCAGTACTTC.

In this sample, this clone turned up once. This chain links TRBV5-1 with TRBJ1-2; D is unresolved. This CDR3 comprises 14 residues. Trimming cost V 1 base and J 0 bases, with 7 bases left between them. The germline gives CDR1 SGHRS, CDR2 YFSETQ. CDR3 sequence (DNA): TGCGCCAGCAGCTTGAACCTCCCTAACTATGGCTACACCTTC. Amino acids: CASSLNLPNYGYTF.